This T cell receptor (beta chain) was recovered during a study of monozygotic twins with inflammatory bowel disease. Template switching incorporated UMIs with a 6-nucleotide sample barcode. TCRdb re-called the 5' RACE reads and catalogs CDR3 proteins one per entry, DNA excluded. The sample totals tens of thousands of distinct CDR3 sequences; its top ten clones hold roughly 7%. The CDR3 loop spans 15 amino acids. Germline lookup yields CDR1 DFQATT and CDR2 SNEGSKA (reference sequence). The sequencing input was blood. The V and J genes are TRBV20-1 and TRBJ2-1; the D call of TRBD2 rests on TCRdb alone, since no DNA is present to check it. The sequence was collected from a human donor with ulcerative colitis or Crohn's disease, or a healthy co-twin of an affected twin (not recorded which). The CDR3 here is CSARRSGGAWNEQFF.